The 32 T cell receptor beta chains reported below all come from one sample, sequenced in a study of siplizumab effects on memory and regulatory T cells. The repertoire was sequenced with immunoSEQ multiplex PCR; TCRdb's copy has only in-frame clones and lacks some. The data show around 100,000 clones, 94% seen once. Sequenced material: non-Treg CD4+ T cells sorted from blood. These receptors all come from a human donor in good health.

The chain employs TRBV19 and TRBJ2-5, with TRBD2 matching over 8 bases. CDR1 and CDR2 from the germline V gene are LNHDA and SQIVND (reference sequence). V was clipped by 9 bases and J by 5 bases; unmatched bases: 5. The CDR3 consists of 12 residues. The CDR3 protein is CARTERGETQYF. DNA for the CDR3: TGTGCCAGAACCGAGCGGGGGGAGACCCAGTACTTC.

This clone was recorded once. The chain carries TRBV6-5 and TRBJ1-2; D is unclear. The CDR3 loop spans 14 amino acids. Germline CDR1 and CDR2: MNHEY and SVGAGI. Trimming cost V 7 bases and J 1 base, with 13 bases left between them. This CDR3 is CASTERAGNYGYTF. The DNA for the CDR3 is TGTGCCAGCACTGAGAGGGCGGGTAACTATGGCTACACCTTC.

V usage is TRBV11-1 and J usage is TRBJ2-7; 9 bases map to TRBD1. This CDR3 comprises 17 residues. V shed 4 bases and J 2 bases; nucleotides not matched to a gene: 12. Germline V gene sequence: CDR1 SGHAT, CDR2 FQDESV (reference sequence). DNA for the CDR3: TGTGCCAGCAGCTCCCTACTCGGGACAGGGTATACCTACGAGCAGTACTTC. Translating it yields CASSSLLGTGYTYEQYF.

Comments on this clone: The junction differs from germline at one of its ends, possibly a read error. The genes are TRBV5-7 and TRBJ1-2; weak D call: TRBD1 (6 bases). TRBV5-7 is treated as an ORF (open reading frame) with a function not yet certain. The CDR3 consists of 12 residues. CDR3 DNA: TGCGCCAGCTCCACAGGGAACTATGACTACACCTTC. Amino acid sequence: CASSTGNYDYTF.

V gene TRBV28 combines with J gene TRBJ2-1; 8 nucleotides line up with TRBD2. CDR3 size: 17 residues. Germline trimming cut 3 bases from V and 0 bases from J; bases unmatched to any gene: 7. CDR1 is MDHEN and CDR2 is SYDVKM in the germline V gene. The CDR3 bases are TGTGCCAGCAGTTTGACTAGCGCCCAAGGCTCCTACAATGAGCAGTTCTTC. This gives the protein CASSLTSAQGSYNEQFF.

The J gene is TRBJ2-7, the V gene TRBV18, with D tentatively TRBD2 (7 bases). The V and J ends lost 3 bases and 3 bases respectively, with 9 bases between them. The length of the CDR3 is 13 residues. From germline, CDR1 is KGHSH and CDR2 LQKENI. The CDR3 coding sequence is TGTGCCAGCTCACCGGGGGGGCACTACGAGCAGTACTTC. It encodes CASSPGGHYEQYF.

The V call is TRBV6-6, the J call TRBJ1-2; unclear D gene. CDR1 and CDR2 (germline): MNHNY, SVGAGI (reference sequence). V dropped 7 bases and J dropped 6 bases, with 15 bases sitting between them. The CDR3 totals 13 residues. CDR3 sequence: CASKVTLSDGYTF. CDR3 nucleotide sequence: TGTGCCAGCAAGGTCACTTTGAGCGATGGCTACACCTTC.

The chain has TRBV10-3 and TRBJ2-7, with TRBD1 matching over 7 bases. The length of the CDR3 is 13 residues. J was trimmed by 3 bases and V by 7 bases; bases with no gene match: 6. The germline CDR1 and CDR2 sequences are ENHRY and SYGVKD. The CDR3: CAINDRVGYEQYF. For the CDR3, the DNA is TGTGCCATCAATGACAGGGTTGGCTACGAGCAGTACTTC.

This clone has a single count. The chain uses TRBV7-9 and TRBJ2-2; 9 bases are shared with TRBD1. There are 15 residues in the CDR3. Germline CDR1 is SEHNR and CDR2 is FQNEAQ (reference sequence). V trimming: 4 bases; J trimming: 7 bases; junction bases outside the gene matches: 7. DNA of the CDR3: TGTGCCAGCAGCTCCTGGACAGGGGTATACGGGGAGCTGTTTTTT. Its protein is CASSSWTGVYGELFF.

V is TRBV5-1 and J is TRBJ2-5; D is ambiguous. Per the germline V gene, CDR1 is SGHRS and CDR2 is YFSETQ. V was cut by 4 bases and J by 0 bases, with 7 bases left in between. The CDR3 covers 13 residues. CDR3 in amino acids: CASSRRNQETQYF. The CDR3 coding sequence is TGCGCCAGCAGCCGACGGAACCAAGAGACCCAGTACTTC.

The V gene is TRBV5-6, the J gene TRBJ2-1; perhaps TRBD1 as D (5 bases). The germline V gene has CDR1 SGHDT and CDR2 YYEEEE. V was pared by 0 bases and J by 3 bases, with 19 bases between. CDR3 length: 18 amino acids. CDR3 sequence (DNA): TGTGCCAGCAGCTTGGCTGTCGGGCAGGGAAGTTTCTACAATGAGCAGTTCTTC. Protein product: CASSLAVGQGSFYNEQFF.

On this clone itself: A read error may produce the germline difference seen at one junction end. The same CDR3 is also encoded by other DNA sequences in this sample. The gene calls are TRBV9 and TRBJ1-1, with 7 bases matching TRBD1. Germline V lookup: CDR1 SGDLS, CDR2 YYNGEE. The length of the CDR3 is 17 residues. The CDR3 sequence is CASSQTGQRIMNTEAFF. Here the CDR3 DNA reads TGCGCCAGCAGCCAGACGGGACAGCGGATTATGAACACTGAAGCTTTCTTT. Full variable domain (rest looked up from reference TRBV9 and TRBJ1-1): DSGVTQTPKHLITATGQRVTLRCSPRSGDLSVYWYQQSLDQGLQFLIQYYNGEERAKGNILERFSAQQFPDLHSELNLSSLELGDSALYFCASSQTGQRIMNTEAFFGQGTRLTVV.

The chain is built from TRBV5-1 and TRBJ1-1; TRBD1 agrees at 10 bases. The CDR3 extends over 15 amino acids. Per the germline V gene, CDR1 is SGHRS and CDR2 is YFSETQ. V dropped 4 bases and J dropped 3; count of bases not matched to a gene: 6. The CDR3: CASSMPGQGYTEAFF. Here the CDR3 DNA reads TGCGCCAGCAGCATGCCGGGACAGGGGTACACTGAAGCTTTCTTT.

The rearrangement joins TRBV7-6 to TRBJ2-7; TRBD2 agrees at 9 bases. The CDR3 is made up of 13 amino acids. V shed 5 bases and J 4 bases; nucleotides not matched to a gene: 3. The germline CDR1 and CDR2 sequences are SGHVS and FNYEAQ. In DNA, the CDR3 is TGTGCCAGCAGCAAGACTAGCGGTTACGAGCAGTACTTC. Translation: CASSKTSGYEQYF.

The chain couples TRBV7-2 to TRBJ2-3; 11 bases align to TRBD2. Germline CDR1 and CDR2: SGHTA and FQGNSA. Trimming took 5 bases from V and 3 from J; bases not matched to a gene: 7. This CDR3 region has 16 residues. The CDR3 loop reads CASSARLAGYTDTQYF. The CDR3, as DNA: TGTGCCAGCAGCGCCCGACTAGCGGGATATACAGATACGCAGTATTTT. The full variable domain, its missing parts supplied by reference TRBV7-2 and TRBJ2-3, is GAGVSQSPSNKVTEKGKDVELRCDPISGHTALYWYRQSLGQGLEFLIYFQGNSAPDKSGLPSDRFSAERTGGSVSTLTIQRTQQEDSAVYLCASSARLAGYTDTQYFGPGTRLTVL.

This sequence joins TRBV9 and TRBJ1-2; no clear D gene. Germline CDR1 SGDLS, CDR2 YYNGEE. This CDR3 is 14 amino acids long. Trimming shortened V by 0 bases and J by 0 bases, and 6 bases separated the two germline ends. Written as DNA, the CDR3 is TGTGCCAGCAGCGTAGCAGGTTCTAACTATGGCTACACCTTC. It translates to CASSVAGSNYGYTF.

The chain uses TRBV2 and TRBJ2-1; tentative D call: TRBD1 (5 bases). Germline V gene data show CDR1 as SNHLY and CDR2 as FYNNEI. The CDR3 is 14 amino acids. V lost 0 bases and J lost 5, with 8 bases in between. The CDR3 bases are TGTGCCAGCAGTGAAGCGGGGCCTCACAATGAGCAGTTCTTC. Residues: CASSEAGPHNEQFF.

V and J are TRBV6-5 and TRBJ2-2; D might be TRBD1 or TRBD2, each matching 5 bases. CDR1 and CDR2 (germline): MNHEY, SVGAGI. V lost 6 bases to trimming and J lost 6 bases, with 17 bases between them. The CDR3 runs 15 residues. The CDR3 DNA follows: TGTGCCAGCAGAACTGGGGGTAGTAGCGCCGGGGAGCTGTTTTTT. Translation gives CASRTGGSSAGELFF.

This clone was observed once. The V and J genes are TRBV5-4 and TRBJ1-3, with TRBD1 as a possible D gene (6 bases). The germline gives CDR1 SGHNT, CDR2 YYREEE (reference sequence). This CDR3 has 14 residues. V lost 2 bases and J lost 1, with 7 bases in between. This CDR3 is CASSLTGSGNTIYF. CDR3 coding DNA: TGTGCCAGCAGCTTAACAGGGTCTGGAAACACCATATATTTT.

This chain uses TRBV5-1 with TRBJ2-1; TRBD2 agrees at 8 bases. J lost 1 base, V lost 4 bases, and 10 bases had no gene match. Per germline, CDR1 SGHRS and CDR2 YFSETQ. This CDR3 contains 17 residues. CDR3 amino acids: CASSPLQRERSYNEQFF. As DNA, the CDR3 is TGCGCCAGCAGCCCACTCCAGCGGGAGAGGTCCTACAATGAGCAGTTCTTC.

V usage is TRBV6-6 and J usage is TRBJ1-6, with D perhaps matching TRBD1 (6 bases). The germline V and J ends were trimmed by 6 bases and 8 bases, with 14 bases remaining between them. The germline V gene encodes CDR1 MNHNY and CDR2 SVGAGI (reference sequence). The CDR3 runs 14 residues. CDR3 protein: CASSYRDVDSPLHF. Written as DNA, the CDR3 is TGTGCCAGCAGCTACAGGGACGTGGATTCACCCCTCCACTTT.

Points on this clone: The identical CDR3 is also encoded by other nucleotide sequences in the sample. V usage is TRBV9 and J usage is TRBJ1-4, with D hard to call. Trimming removed 3 bases from V and 4 bases from J, with 7 bases in between. CDR3 length: 13 residues. CDR1 and CDR2 (germline): SGDLS, YYNGEE. The CDR3 DNA reads as TGTGCCAGCAGCGAGGGCGGTAATGAAAAACTGTTTTTT. Translating it yields CASSEGGNEKLFF.

The V call is TRBV5-1, the J call TRBJ2-7; 11 bases line up with TRBD2. V gave up 0 bases and J gave up 5 bases; unmatched junction bases: 25. The CDR3 is made up of 22 amino acids. Germline CDR1 SGHRS, CDR2 YFSETQ. For the CDR3, the DNA is TGCGCCAGCAGCTTGGCCAGGGGTTCGTTAGTAGCGGGAGGGCTGAGTCGTGACGAGCAGTACTTC. This gives the protein CASSLARGSLVAGGLSRDEQYF.

This rearrangement joins TRBV7-6 to TRBJ2-5; D might be TRBD2 (5 bases). V gave up 5 bases and J gave up 5 bases, with 15 bases separating them. Germline V gives CDR1 SGHVS, CDR2 FNYEAQ. CDR3 length equals 14 residues. The CDR3 coding sequence is TGTGCCAGCAGCCGAGGCCTAGCTGGGGAGACCCAGTACTTC. It yields the protein CASSRGLAGETQYF.

The chain has TRBV15 and TRBJ2-7; no definite D call. Trimming left V 0 bases short and J 2 bases short, with 11 bases between. CDR3 size: 15 residues. Germline values: CDR1 LNHNV, CDR2 YYDKDF (reference sequence). The CDR3 loop is CATSRDSRTPYEQYF. CDR3 DNA sequence: TGTGCCACCAGCAGAGATTCAAGGACGCCCTACGAGCAGTACTTC.

The chain recombines TRBV27 with TRBJ2-2; D may be TRBD1 or TRBD2 (5 bases each). This CDR3 has 14 amino acids. Germline values: CDR1 MNHEY, CDR2 SMNVEV (reference sequence). Between the trimmed V and J ends, which lost 6 bases and 7 bases, there was a span of 15 bases. DNA of the CDR3: TGTGCCAGCAGCTGGGACCCGGACGGCGGGGAGCTGTTTTTT. Its translation is CASSWDPDGGELFF.

V is TRBV28 and J is TRBJ1-2, with D unclear. Deletions cut 5 bases from V and 8 bases from J, with 21 bases between. CDR1 is MDHEN, CDR2 SYDVKM, per germline. The CDR3 is 15 residues long. The CDR3 DNA reads TGTGCCAGCAGTCCGATGCGGACCCACGAGAGGGGCTACACCTTC. This sequence encodes CASSPMRTHERGYTF.

Here the CDR3 DNA reads TGTGCCTGGAGTGTAAGCAGGGGTAATCAGCCCCAGCATTTT. Translated, it gives CAWSVSRGNQPQHF. The V call is TRBV30, the J call TRBJ1-5; maybe TRBD1 (6 bases). This CDR3 contains 14 residues. The ends were cut back, 0 bases at V and 4 bases at J, with 10 bases in the middle. The V gene's germline CDR1 is GTSNPN and CDR2 SVGIG (reference sequence). Variable domain in full (rest from reference TRBV30 and TRBJ1-5): SQTIHQWPATLVQPVGSPLSLECTVEGTSNPNLYWYRQAAGRGLQLLFYSVGIGQISSEVPQNLSASRPQDRQFILSSKKLLLSDSGFYLCAWSVSRGNQPQHFGDGTRLSIL.

The V gene is TRBV28, the J gene TRBJ2-1; 9 nucleotides match TRBD2. CDR3 size: 15 residues. The V segment lost 5 bases and the J segment 7 bases; nucleotides outside the gene matches: 9. The germline V gene has CDR1 MDHEN and CDR2 SYDVKM. The CDR3 coding sequence is TGTGCCAGCAGTACGCGGGGGGGACGAAGGAATGAGCAGTTCTTC. It specifies CASSTRGGRRNEQFF.

The V and J genes are TRBV19 and TRBJ2-5; possible D gene TRBD1, 5 bases. The CDR3 consists of 13 residues. The V gene lost 6 bases and the J gene lost 2 bases, with 10 bases spanning the gap. The germline V gene has CDR1 LNHDA and CDR2 SQIVND (reference sequence). The CDR3 loop is CASRLTVQETQYF. CDR3 in DNA: TGTGCCAGTAGACTGACAGTTCAAGAGACCCAGTACTTC.

This clone appeared once. V usage is TRBV4-1 and J usage is TRBJ1-3; no clear D gene. There are 15 residues in the CDR3. Trimming cost V 9 bases and J 9 bases, with 24 bases left between them. The germline V gene has CDR1 MGHRA and CDR2 YSYEKL. This CDR3 reads CASPLLGGRGSTIYF. CDR3 bases: TGCGCCAGTCCACTCTTGGGAGGACGCGGGTCCACCATATATTTT.

The CDR3 region is CASSFGRSYREQYF. As DNA, the CDR3 is TGTGCCAGCAGTTTTGGGCGGTCGTACCGCGAGCAGTACTTC. The genes are TRBV27 and TRBJ2-7; no clear D. V was shortened by 3 bases and J by 6 bases, with 15 bases between the two germline ends. Germline values: CDR1 MNHEY, CDR2 SMNVEV (reference sequence). The CDR3 runs 14 residues.